The 14 T cell receptor beta chains listed next were all sequenced from one sample in a study of OX40 agonist ivuxolimab in advanced cancers. The data were produced by immunoSEQ multiplex PCR, yet TCRdb's version contains in-frame clones alone and is incomplete. The sample lists fewer than 70,000 clones; about 90% were seen once. Sequenced material: CD4+ or CD8+ T cells sorted from blood, taken in a trial of the OX40 agonist ivuxolimab. These receptors all come from an adult with an advanced solid tumor such as melanoma, head and neck, liver or kidney cancer.

V gene TRBV7-2 combines with J gene TRBJ2-1; 7 positions agree with TRBD2. J gave up 5 bases and V 3 bases, and 4 bases lay outside the gene matches. The CDR3 spans 14 residues. Germline CDR1 reads SGHTA; CDR2 reads FQGNSA. Here the CDR3 reads CASSFDGGNNEQFF. The CDR3 DNA is TGTGCCAGCAGCTTTGACGGGGGGAACAATGAGCAGTTCTTC.

V is TRBV2 and J is TRBJ2-1, with D possibly TRBD1 on 5 matching bases. V was clipped by 5 bases and J by 6 bases, with 8 bases between them. The CDR3 contains 12 residues. In germline, CDR1 is SNHLY, CDR2 FYNNEI. The CDR3 region is CASSIRGNEQFF. CDR3 DNA: TGTGCCAGCAGTATAAGGGGCAATGAGCAGTTCTTC. Complete variable domain (other parts from reference TRBV2 and TRBJ2-1): EPEVTQTPSHQVTQMGQEVILRCVPISNHLYFYWYRQILGQKVEFLVSFYNNEISEKSEIFDDQFSVERPDGSNFTLKIRSTKLEDSAMYFCASSIRGNEQFFGPGTRLTVL.

The chain links TRBV29-1 to TRBJ2-7; 7 bases map to TRBD2. The V gene's germline CDR1 is SQVTM and CDR2 ANQGSEA. This CDR3 comprises 13 residues. The CDR3 DNA follows: TGCATCCCAGGGAGGGTGGGTCTCTACGAGCAGTACTTC. It translates to CIPGRVGLYEQYF.

The V gene is TRBV6-4, the J gene TRBJ1-6; no clear D gene. Germline V gives CDR1 MRHNA, CDR2 SNTAGT. V was pared by 7 bases and J by 13 bases, with 17 bases between. This CDR3 region has 13 residues. Here the CDR3 DNA reads TGTGCCAGCATCCCCCGAGGGAGGCGGCCCCTCCACTTT. Residues: CASIPRGRRPLHF.

This rearrangement joins TRBV5-1 to TRBJ2-1; TRBD1 or TRBD2 may be the D gene (5 bases each). This CDR3 contains 15 residues. Germline values: CDR1 SGHRS, CDR2 YFSETQ. Trimming shortened V by 3 bases and J by 3 bases, and 13 bases separated the two germline ends. The CDR3, as DNA: TGCGCCAGCAGCTCGAGGGCAGGGAGCTACAATGAGCAGTTCTTC. Translation: CASSSRAGSYNEQFF.

V is TRBV5-4 and J is TRBJ2-7, with 8 bases matching TRBD2. Germline-derived CDR1 and CDR2 are SGHNT and YYREEE (reference sequence). The trim removed 4 bases at V and 2 bases at J, leaving 5 bases unmatched. This CDR3 contains 14 residues. The DNA for the CDR3 is TGTGCCAGCAGCAGTGGAGCGGGGGCCTACGAGCAGTACTTC. Its translation: CASSSGAGAYEQYF.

This chain connects TRBV6-5 to TRBJ2-3; 7 bases line up with TRBD2. The J segment lost 6 bases and the V segment lost 2 bases, leaving 5 bases of the junction unmatched. Germline V lookup: CDR1 MNHEY, CDR2 SVGAGI. The CDR3 has 14 amino acids. CDR3 in amino acids: CASSYQTSSDTQYF. CDR3 nucleotides: TGTGCCAGCAGTTACCAGACTAGCTCGGATACGCAGTATTTT.

The chain combines TRBV7-2 with TRBJ2-1; D unresolved. Trimming removed 5 bases from V and 0 bases from J, with 5 bases in between. The CDR3 has 13 residues. Germline CDR1 is SGHTA and CDR2 is FQGNSA. The CDR3 here is CASSPLSYNEQFF. In DNA, the CDR3 is TGTGCCAGCAGCCCCCTCTCCTACAATGAGCAGTTCTTC.

The chain recombines TRBV2 with TRBJ1-6; D possibly corresponds to TRBD1 (5 bases). The CDR3 extends over 15 amino acids. Germline V gene data show CDR1 as SNHLY and CDR2 as FYNNEI. V gave up 4 bases and J gave up 5 bases, with 12 bases separating them. CDR3 sequence (DNA): TGTGCCAGCAGTGTCACTGACAGACATAATTCACCCCTCCACTTT. Translating it yields CASSVTDRHNSPLHF.

The chain carries TRBV11-2 and TRBJ2-7; TRBD2 matches 13 bases. In germline, CDR1 is SGHAT, CDR2 FQNNGV. The CDR3 consists of 15 residues. The ends lost 4 bases at V and 3 bases at J; junction bases unmatched: 3. CDR3 DNA sequence: TGTGCCAGCAGCTCAGGGACTAGCGGGGTCTACGAGCAGTACTTC. It yields the protein CASSSGTSGVYEQYF.

The chain is built from TRBV6-1 and TRBJ2-2, with TRBD1 as a possible D gene (6 bases). The ends were cut back, 7 bases at V and 8 bases at J, with 14 bases in the middle. The germline CDR1 and CDR2 sequences are MNHNS and SASEGT. This CDR3 contains 13 residues. The CDR3 DNA sequence: TGTGCCAGCATATTAGGGACACCGGGGGAGCTGTTTTTT. This sequence encodes CASILGTPGELFF.

This clone was counted once. The chain is built from TRBV6-6 and TRBJ1-3; D remains unclear. Germline values: CDR1 MNHNY, CDR2 SVGAGI (reference sequence). This CDR3 spans 14 amino acids. With 2 bases removed from V and 7 bases from J, the gap between germline ends came to 12 bases. The CDR3 nucleotides read TGTGCCAGCAGTTACACGGGCCGCGGCAACACCATATATTTT. It translates to CASSYTGRGNTIYF.

V and J are TRBV7-2 and TRBJ2-3; D is undetermined. Per germline, CDR1 SGHTA and CDR2 FQGNSA. Trimming pared 3 bases from V and 6 bases from J, leaving 7 bases between. There are 12 residues in the CDR3. The CDR3: CASSFTRDTQYF. The CDR3, as DNA: TGTGCCAGCAGCTTCACCAGGGATACGCAGTATTTT.

V usage is TRBV28 and J usage is TRBJ1-3; possible D gene TRBD1, 6 bases. Trimming took off 7 bases at V and 2 bases at J, with 9 bases between the two ends. The germline V gene has CDR1 MDHEN and CDR2 SYDVKM. The CDR3 totals 13 residues. CDR3 amino acids: CASNTGPGNTIYF. The CDR3 nucleotides are TGTGCCAGCAATACAGGGCCTGGAAACACCATATATTTT.